This TCR beta chain was identified during a study of cytomegalovirus exposure and HLA in healthy donors. J gave up 2 bases and V 4 bases, and 2 bases lay outside the gene matches. The germline V gene has CDR1 MNHEY and CDR2 SMNVEV (reference sequence). The CDR3 runs to 15 residues. PCR used 60 Vbeta primers and 13 Jbeta primers. Profiling relied on immunoSEQ multiplex PCR, and the TCRdb table lists in-frame clones only, not all of them. The table has 120,000 to 150,000 clones, about 77% seen once. Sample: PBMCs. The receptor's source is a female donor in good health and CMV-seronegative. This chain uses TRBV27 with TRBJ1-2; 12 bases match TRBD1. The CDR3 DNA is TGTGCCAGCAGTTACGGGACAGGGGGCAACTATGGCTACACCTTC. Encoded protein: CASSYGTGGNYGYTF.